These 5 T cell receptor beta chains originate from one sample sequenced in a study of PD-L1 blockade in urothelial cancer. Time point described: pretreatment peripheral blood. The data were produced by immunoSEQ multiplex PCR, yet TCRdb's version contains in-frame clones alone and is incomplete. The sample has around 79,000 clones; about 82% are singletons. Sequencing used PBMCs, obtained around atezolizumab (anti-PD-L1) treatment. These receptors all stem from a man between 35 and 55 years old with urothelial cancer.

This clone was seen a handful of times. J is TRBJ1-5 and V is TRBV7-9, with a possible D match to TRBD1 (6 bases). Looked up from germline, CDR1 is SEHNR and CDR2 is FQNEAQ (reference sequence). The V gene lost 5 bases and the J gene lost 3 bases, with 14 bases spanning the gap. This CDR3 region has 15 residues. DNA of the CDR3: TGTGCCAGCAGCGTAGGGGGGGGATCCAATCAGCCCCAGCATTTT. Protein: CASSVGGGSNQPQHF.

The chain is built from TRBV7-2 and TRBJ2-5, with 7 nucleotides matching TRBD1. This CDR3 contains 14 residues. Trimming took 5 bases from V and 5 from J; bases not matched to a gene: 8. Germline-derived CDR1 and CDR2 are SGHTA and FQGNSA. CDR3 sequence (DNA): TGTGCCAGCAGCCAGCCACAGGGGCGGGAGACCCAGTACTTC. Protein: CASSQPQGRETQYF.

The V and J genes are TRBV18 and TRBJ2-2; 7 nucleotides line up with TRBD1. The germline CDR1 and CDR2 sequences are KGHSH and LQKENI. V gave up 7 bases and J gave up 0 bases; unmatched junction bases: 8. The CDR3 has 16 residues. CDR3 amino acids: CASFTGQGANTGELFF. CDR3 nucleotides: TGTGCCAGCTTCACCGGCCAGGGGGCGAACACCGGGGAGCTGTTTTTT.

The V call is TRBV21-1, the J call TRBJ2-7; the table's TRBD2 call for D was not verified on the DNA. TRBV21-1 is a listed pseudogene. CDR3 size: 21 residues. This CDR3 reads CASSKEDIIGEAGGGYYEQYF. CDR3 nucleotides: TGTGCCAGCAGCAAAGAGGACATAATAGGGGAAGCGGGAGGGGGTTACTACGAGCAGTACTTC.

The rearrangement links TRBV5-1 to TRBJ2-1, with TRBD2 matching 10 bases. Unmatched junction bases numbered 7, after V lost 6 bases and J lost 4 bases. CDR1 SGHRS and CDR2 YFSETQ come from the germline V gene. The CDR3 is 15 amino acids. The CDR3 loop is CASTQGTSVYNEQFF. The CDR3 DNA reads TGCGCCAGCACCCAAGGGACTAGCGTTTACAATGAGCAGTTCTTC.